What follows are 19 T cell receptor beta chains derived from one specimen sequenced in a study of T cells in Graves' hyperthyroidism and ophthalmopathy. TCR beta CDR3 region amplification was performed from RNA transcripts. The primer set for the first-round RT-PCR of the TCR CDR3 was HTBI. TCRdb itself ran the multiplex PCR reads through MiXCR, one entry per CDR3 protein. This sample has approximately 95,000 distinct CDR3 sequences, with approximately 39% found just once. Sequenced: peripheral blood or thyroid tissue (not recorded which). All receptors derive from a woman between 25 and 40 years old with Graves' hyperthyroidism.

There are many counts of this clonotype. The CDR3 DNA reads as TGTGCCAGCAGCTTCCAGGGGACGACCGCCGGGGAGCTGTTTTTT. Its translation is CASSFQGTTAGELFF. The gene calls are TRBV7-9 and TRBJ2-2, with D possibly matching TRBD1 (6 bases). Germline CDR1 reads SEHNR; CDR2 reads FQNEAQ (reference sequence). CDR3 length equals 15 residues. Trimming stripped 3 bases from V and 6 bases from J, with 14 bases between.

Many counts were recorded for this clonotype. This chain connects TRBV3-1 to TRBJ1-2; the match to TRBD1 covers 8 bases. Trimming cost V 7 bases and J 7 bases; bases outside gene matches: 5. CDR3 length: 12 residues. CDR1 is LGHDT and CDR2 is YNNKEL in the germline V gene (reference sequence). The CDR3, as DNA: TGTGCCAGCACCCGGACAGGGAGTGGCTACACCTTC. This sequence encodes CASTRTGSGYTF.

The chain uses TRBV2 and TRBJ1-4; D gene unclear. Trimming pared 4 bases from V and 5 bases from J, leaving 11 bases between. The CDR3 covers 14 residues. Germline lookup yields CDR1 SNHLY and CDR2 FYNNEI. CDR3 residues: CASSAKARNEKLFF. The CDR3 nucleotides are TGTGCCAGCAGTGCCAAGGCCCGAAATGAAAAACTGTTTTTT. The full variable domain, in which reference TRBV2 and TRBJ1-4 provide the parts outside the CDR3, is EPEVTQTPSHQVTQMGQEVILRCVPISNHLYFYWYRQILGQKVEFLVSFYNNEISEKSEIFDDQFSVERPDGSNFTLKIRSTKLEDSAMYFCASSAKARNEKLFFGSGTQLSVL.

This clonotype has at least ten counts. J is TRBJ2-7 and V is TRBV3-1; D unclear. Germline V lookup: CDR1 LGHDT, CDR2 YNNKEL (reference sequence). This CDR3 has 12 amino acids. Trimming shortened V by 5 bases and J by 6 bases, and 11 bases separated the two germline ends. The CDR3: CASSKSVSEQYF. Written as DNA, the CDR3 is TGTGCCAGCAGCAAAAGCGTATCCGAGCAGTACTTC.

A remark on this clonotype: A read error may be the cause here, since a much bigger clone is one base away. The chain recombines TRBV6-1 with TRBJ1-5; the D is unclear. The V and J ends lost 0 bases and 6 bases respectively, with 9 bases between them. Germline loops: CDR1 MNHNS, CDR2 SASEGT. The CDR3 loop spans 14 amino acids. Here the CDR3 DNA reads TGTGCCAGCAGTGAAGCGTTCAGGTTTCAGCCCCAGCATTTT. It is translated as CASSEAFRFQPQHF.

This sequence joins TRBV20-1 and TRBJ1-6; D possibly corresponds to TRBD1 (5 bases). There are 12 residues in the CDR3. CDR1 and CDR2 (germline): DFQATT, SNEGSKA (reference sequence). Trimming removed 3 bases from V and 6 bases from J, with 6 bases in between. CDR3 region: CSARGGNSPLHF. The CDR3, as DNA: TGCAGTGCTAGGGGGGGTAATTCACCCCTCCACTTT.

As for this clonotype: This may be a read error, as it is one base from a much larger clone. The chain combines TRBV4-1 with TRBJ1-1, with D unclear. Germline CDR1 is MGHRA and CDR2 is YSYEKL. The CDR3 runs 11 residues. The CDR3 region is CAGSQGAEAFF. The CDR3 region has the DNA TGCGCCGGCAGCCAAGGAGCTGAAGCTTTCTTT.

This rearrangement joins TRBV5-1 to TRBJ1-1; D unclear. Trimming shortened V by 3 bases and J by 3 bases, and 9 bases separated the two germline ends. CDR1 SGHRS and CDR2 YFSETQ come from the germline V gene. CDR3 size: 13 residues. CDR3 sequence: CASSWQKHTEAFF. The CDR3 nucleotides are TGCGCCAGCAGCTGGCAGAAGCACACTGAAGCTTTCTTT.

This clonotype has a count of ten or more. This chain joins TRBV4-1 and TRBJ1-5; no clear D gene. The germline V and J ends were trimmed by 1 base and 7 bases, with 17 bases remaining between them. The length of the CDR3 is 16 residues. Germline loops: CDR1 MGHRA, CDR2 YSYEKL. The CDR3 sequence is CASSQAWGATGQPQHF. CDR3 bases: TGCGCCAGCAGCCAAGCCTGGGGAGCCACGGGGCAGCCCCAGCATTTT.

This clonotype was detected ten times or more. The V and J genes are TRBV6-5 and TRBJ1-6; TRBD1 agrees at 8 bases. This CDR3 is built from 13 residues. CDR1 is MNHEY, CDR2 SVGAGI, per germline. Losses at the gene ends were 6 bases for V and 9 bases for J; bases not matched to a gene: 4. The CDR3 region has the DNA TGTGCCAGCAGGGACAGGGCTTTTTCACCCCTCCACTTT. It yields the protein CASRDRAFSPLHF.

This clonotype came up a few times. The chain uses TRBV6-5 and TRBJ2-3; 9 bases are a match to TRBD2. The germline V gene has CDR1 MNHEY and CDR2 SVGAGI. Unmatched junction bases numbered 21, after V lost 5 bases and J lost 6 bases. The CDR3 consists of 19 residues. CDR3 DNA sequence: TGTGCCAGCAGTGACGATACCTTTTGGGCGGGAGGGCCCTCCGATACGCAGTATTTT. Protein: CASSDDTFWAGGPSDTQYF.

The rearrangement joins TRBV29-1 to TRBJ2-7; TRBD1 might be the D (6 bases). There are 14 residues in the CDR3. Germline lookup yields CDR1 SQVTM and CDR2 ANQGSEA. The germline V and J ends were trimmed by 8 bases and 0 bases, with 17 bases remaining between them. The CDR3 loop reads CSILGQMTSYEQYF. CDR3 bases: TGCAGCATCCTAGGACAGATGACCTCCTACGAGCAGTACTTC.

The gene calls are TRBV10-3 and TRBJ1-6, with 9 bases fitting TRBD1. J was trimmed by 8 bases and V by 0 bases; bases with no gene match: 8. Germline V lookup: CDR1 ENHRY, CDR2 SYGVKD. The CDR3 length is 17 residues. The CDR3 DNA is TGTGCCATCAGTGAGTCGGGACAGGGAGGTTTTTATTCACCCCTCCACTTT. Protein: CAISESGQGGFYSPLHF.

The V gene is TRBV20-1, the J gene TRBJ2-2, with 8 bases matching TRBD2. V lost 0 bases, J lost 7 bases, and 10 bases stayed unmatched. The CDR3 has 16 residues. CDR1 is DFQATT, CDR2 SNEGSKA, per germline (reference sequence). The CDR3 loop is CSARDRRGRFNGELFF. CDR3 DNA: TGCAGTGCTAGAGATCGGCGCGGGAGGTTCAACGGGGAGCTGTTTTTT.

The sample holds many counts of this clonotype. The V gene is TRBV12-3 or TRBV12-4, the J gene TRBJ1-2; 8 bases agree with TRBD1. The CDR3 runs 13 residues. V lost 6 bases to trimming and J lost 8 bases; unmatched junction nucleotides: 8. The CDR3 DNA reads as TGTGCCAGCAGCCCACAGGCAGGGGGCGGCTACACCTTC. Encoded protein: CASSPQAGGGYTF.

This clonotype has at least ten counts. The chain links TRBV5-1 to TRBJ2-7, with 7 bases aligning to TRBD2. The CDR3 has 16 amino acids. Germline lookup yields CDR1 SGHRS and CDR2 YFSETQ. V lost 4 bases and J lost 4; bases outside the gene matches: 14. CDR3 in amino acids: CASSPQIGGLGYEQYF. The CDR3 coding sequence is TGCGCCAGCAGCCCTCAGATCGGAGGACTAGGATACGAGCAGTACTTC.

This chain connects TRBV2 to TRBJ2-7; 9 nucleotides match TRBD2. The length of the CDR3 is 13 residues. CDR1 and CDR2 (germline): SNHLY, FYNNEI. The junction had 6 bases not matched to a gene; V was cut back by 6 bases and J by 6 bases. This chain's CDR3 is CASSPGLAREQYF. CDR3 nucleotide sequence: TGTGCCAGCAGCCCTGGACTAGCGCGCGAGCAGTACTTC.

This clonotype occurred a few times. A much larger clone is a single base away; this may be a read error. The rearrangement joins TRBV4-1 to TRBJ2-7; D unresolved. In germline, CDR1 is MGHRA, CDR2 YSYEKL. CDR3 size: 15 residues. The CDR3: CASGQDGRVRYEQYF. As DNA, the CDR3 is TGCGCCAGCGGCCAAGATGGTCGTGTGAGGTACGAGCAGTACTTC.

The table lists this clonotype with many counts. This rearrangement joins TRBV9 to TRBJ1-1; no clear D gene. The CDR3 has 13 amino acids. The V gene's germline CDR1 is SGDLS and CDR2 YYNGEE. The ends were cut back, 0 bases at V and 6 bases at J, with 9 bases in the middle. Here the CDR3 reads CASSVDRVSEAFF. DNA of the CDR3: TGTGCCAGCAGCGTAGATAGGGTCTCTGAAGCTTTCTTT.